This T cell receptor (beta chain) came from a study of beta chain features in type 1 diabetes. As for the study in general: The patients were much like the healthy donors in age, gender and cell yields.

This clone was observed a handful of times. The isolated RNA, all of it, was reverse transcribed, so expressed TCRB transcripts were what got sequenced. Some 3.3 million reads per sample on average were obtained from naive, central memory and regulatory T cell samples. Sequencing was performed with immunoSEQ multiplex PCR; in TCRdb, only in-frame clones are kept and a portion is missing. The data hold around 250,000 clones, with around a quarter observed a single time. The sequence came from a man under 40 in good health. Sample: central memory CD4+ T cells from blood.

The CDR3 nucleotides read TGCGCCAGCAGCCAAGGACGGGACCCGGGATATTGGCAGTACTTC. Translating gives CASSQGRDPGYWQYF. V gene TRBV4-1 combines with J gene TRBJ2-7; perhaps D is TRBD1 or TRBD2 (5 bases each). This CDR3 is built from 15 residues. With 1 base removed from V and 9 bases from J, the gap between germline ends came to 19 bases. Germline lookup yields CDR1 MGHRA and CDR2 YSYEKL.